This T cell receptor beta chain was documented in a study of vaccination and CD4 T cells after COVID-19. V was shortened by 1 base and J by 4 bases, with 7 bases between the two germline ends. CDR3 length: 13 residues. From germline, CDR1 is LNHNV and CDR2 YYDKDF (reference sequence). Cultured CD4+ T cells had their DNA profiled by the Oncomine TCR Beta short-read assay. TCRdb called the PCR reads again in MiXCR, with one record for every CDR3 protein. The data hold more than 11,000 distinct CDR3 sequences, with 29% observed a single time. This clonotype occurred a few times. Its antigen remains unknown. Treatment reported: approximately 11-day PBMC culture with coronavirus spike peptide pools or control peptides (ViraFEST assay).

The clonotype comes from a human donor who received a COVID-19 vaccine. The sequences come from CD4+ T cells from blood, cultured in vitro, collected before SARS-CoV-2 vaccination. This chain links TRBV15 with TRBJ1-1; D is undetermined. Written as DNA, the CDR3 is TGTGCCACCAGCAGAGCGCGCGGCACTGAAGCTTTCTTT. Translation: CATSRARGTEAFF.